This TCR beta chain was identified during a study of T-cell memory formation after mild COVID-19 (dated by TCRdb to about 2021). With respect to the entire study: TCR sequence clusters from the two donors were largely donor specific. In two donors, T-cell clones that expanded and contracted after mild COVID-19 were followed by sequencing TCRalpha and TCRbeta repertoires longitudinally. The cohort comprised two young, previously healthy adult volunteers, one female and one male.

The germline V gene encodes CDR1 SGHTA and CDR2 FQGTGA. The V end loses 2 bases and the J end loses 10 bases, and a stretch of 9 bases separates them. The CDR3 measures 13 amino acids from cysteine to phenylalanine. The entry retains the CDR3 DNA only, 39 bases that are in frame from base 1. This clonotype has ten or more counts. Its antigen remains unidentified. No clone much larger than this one lies a single base away; base qualities are absent. Ficoll-Paque density gradient centrifugation was the method used to isolate PBMCs. Paper-wide results and their limitations: Clones that contracted from day 15 to 85 showed balanced CD4/CD8 phenotypes, whereas a second wave of clones that expanded from day 15 to 37 leaned towards CD4+. The detection of some responding clones in pre-infection memory suggests that pre-existing cross-reactive memory T cells joined the SARS-CoV-2 response. Contracting CD4+ clones were found mainly in CM and EM memory subsets, while CD8+ clones were enriched in EMRA. The study included only a couple of mild cases, and larger cohorts that include severe cases with pre-infection samples were judged to be necessary. Whether the second-wave clones peaking on day 37 were SARS-CoV-2 specific was not confirmed.

These reads were obtained on an Illumina NovaSeq 6000. TCRalpha and TCRbeta cDNA libraries were constructed by 5'RACE with constant-segment primers, with sample barcodes and unique molecular identifiers being introduced. Trizol reagent was used to extract RNA from every sample. Libraries were amplified in two PCR steps, with a second sample barcode and Illumina TruSeq adapters added in the second step. The libraries were sequenced on an Illumina NovaSeq using 2 x 150 bp paired-end reads. In the paper's pipeline: The reads were demultiplexed and collapsed into UMI-guided consensus sequences using migec v1.2.7. Using mixcr v2.1.11, UMI consensuses were aligned to TRA and TRB V and J templates and then assembled into clonotypes. A clonotype was counted as expanded or contracted only when both edgeR and NoisET called the clonotype significant, with the noise models trained on biological replicates. For edgeR calls, a false discovery rate-adjusted p below 0.01 and a log2 fold-change threshold of 1 were applied. As an exploratory analysis of dynamics, max-normalized trajectories of the 1000 most abundant clonotypes were examined with PCA combined with hierarchical clustering. Each responding clone was given a CD4 or CD8 phenotype based on the CD4+ and CD8+ repertoires, which had been sequenced separately. TCRdb redid the processing of the public reads, applying fastp at Q25 and MiXCR, and retained in-frame beta chains. Each entry merges the rows of one CDR3 protein and shows their most common DNA and genes. The V and J calls and clone size are TCRdb's, not the authors'. This sample is represented by about 340,000 distinct CDR3 sequences; less than 20% of them were singletons. The ten largest clones represent about a fifth of the sample.

Recombination connected TRBV7-3 to TRBJ1-6; a tentative D call is TRBD1 (5 bases match). The specimen sequenced was PBMCs or a T cell subset sorted from them (not recorded which). The origin of this receptor is a man aged 18 to 30 who had mild COVID-19 (a few samples of this study predate the infection). The sample titles of this study are shuffled in the database, so cell type and time point are left out; the donor was told from shared clones. The CDR3 region reads CASSLQGGSPLHF. The nucleotides are TGTGCCAGCAGCTTACAGGGTGGGTCACCCCTCCACTTT.